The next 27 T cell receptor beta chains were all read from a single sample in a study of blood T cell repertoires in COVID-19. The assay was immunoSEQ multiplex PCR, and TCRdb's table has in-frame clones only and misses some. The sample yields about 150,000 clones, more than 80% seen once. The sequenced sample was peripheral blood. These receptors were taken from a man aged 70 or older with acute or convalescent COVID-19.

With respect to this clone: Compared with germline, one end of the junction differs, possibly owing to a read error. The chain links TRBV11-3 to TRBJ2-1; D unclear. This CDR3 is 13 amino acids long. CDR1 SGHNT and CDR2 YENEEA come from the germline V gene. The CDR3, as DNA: TGTGCCAGCAGCTTGAGCAGAGGCCCGGAGCTGTTCTTC. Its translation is CASSLSRGPELFF.

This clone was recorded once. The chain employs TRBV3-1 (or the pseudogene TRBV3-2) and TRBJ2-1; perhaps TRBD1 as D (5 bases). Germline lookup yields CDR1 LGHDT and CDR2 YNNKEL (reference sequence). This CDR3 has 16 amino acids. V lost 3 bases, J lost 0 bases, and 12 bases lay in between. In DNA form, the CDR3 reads TGTGCCAGCAGCCAGTTTAGGGGAAGCTCCTACAATGAGCAGTTCTTC. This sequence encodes CASSQFRGSSYNEQFF.

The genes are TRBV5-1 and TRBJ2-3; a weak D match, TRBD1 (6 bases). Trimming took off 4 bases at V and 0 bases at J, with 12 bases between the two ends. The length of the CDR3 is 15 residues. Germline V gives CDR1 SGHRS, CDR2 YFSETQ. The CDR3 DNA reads TGCGCCAGCAGCCTCCAGGGGATTAGCACAGATACGCAGTATTTT. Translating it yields CASSLQGISTDTQYF. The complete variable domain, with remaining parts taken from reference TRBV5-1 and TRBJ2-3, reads KAGVTQTPRYLIKTRGQQVTLSCSPISGHRSVSWYQQTPGQGLQFLFEYFSETQRNKGNFPGRFSGRQFSNSRSEMNVSTLELGDSALYLCASSLQGISTDTQYFGPGTRLTVL.

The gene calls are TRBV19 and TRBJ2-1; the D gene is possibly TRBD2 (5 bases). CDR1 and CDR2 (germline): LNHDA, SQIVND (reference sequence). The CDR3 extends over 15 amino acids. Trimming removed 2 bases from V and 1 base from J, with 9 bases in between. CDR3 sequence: CASSIRAGSYNEQFF. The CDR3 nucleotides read TGTGCCAGTAGTATAAGGGCGGGTTCCTACAATGAGCAGTTCTTC.

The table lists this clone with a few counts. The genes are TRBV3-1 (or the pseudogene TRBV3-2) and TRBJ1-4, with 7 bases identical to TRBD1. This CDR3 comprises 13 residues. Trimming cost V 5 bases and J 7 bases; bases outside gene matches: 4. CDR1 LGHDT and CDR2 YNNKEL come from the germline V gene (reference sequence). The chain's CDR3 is CASSDRVGEKLFF. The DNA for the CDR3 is TGTGCCAGCAGCGACAGGGTGGGTGAAAAACTGTTTTTT.

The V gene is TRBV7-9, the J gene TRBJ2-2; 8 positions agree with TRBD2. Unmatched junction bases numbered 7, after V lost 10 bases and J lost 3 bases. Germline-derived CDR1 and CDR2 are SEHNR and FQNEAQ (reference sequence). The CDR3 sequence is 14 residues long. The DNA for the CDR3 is TGTGCCACCAACGGGGGGGGCGACACCGGGGAGCTGTTTTTT. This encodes CATNGGGDTGELFF.

CDR3 DNA sequence: TGTGCCAGCAGTCCCGACCCAGGGTTCTCACCCCTCCACTTT. Amino acids: CASSPDPGFSPLHF. V usage is TRBV2 and J usage is TRBJ1-6; perhaps TRBD1 as D (5 bases). Germline V gene sequence: CDR1 SNHLY, CDR2 FYNNEI. The V and J ends lost 5 bases and 10 bases respectively, with 15 bases between them. This CDR3 is 14 amino acids long. The full variable domain, completed using reference TRBV2 and TRBJ1-6, is EPEVTQTPSHQVTQMGQEVILRCVPISNHLYFYWYRQILGQKVEFLVSFYNNEISEKSEIFDDQFSVERPDGSNFTLKIRSTKLEDSAMYFCASSPDPGFSPLHFGNGTRLTVT.

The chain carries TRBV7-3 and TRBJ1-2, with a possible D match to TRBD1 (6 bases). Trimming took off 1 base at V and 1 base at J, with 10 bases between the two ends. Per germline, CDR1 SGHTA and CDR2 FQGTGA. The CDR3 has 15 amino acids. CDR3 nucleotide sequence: TGTGCCAGCAGCTTAAGGGGGGGCGTTAACTATGGCTACACCTTC. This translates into CASSLRGGVNYGYTF.

The CDR3 protein is CASSPGPPRGEQYF. For the CDR3, the DNA is TGTGCCAGCAGTCCCGGACCACCGAGGGGGGAGCAGTACTTC. The rearrangement links TRBV6-6 to TRBJ2-7; a possible D gene is TRBD1 (6 bases). The V and J ends lost 5 bases and 7 bases respectively, with 18 bases between them. The CDR3 totals 14 residues. CDR1 is MNHNY, CDR2 SVGAGI, per germline (reference sequence).

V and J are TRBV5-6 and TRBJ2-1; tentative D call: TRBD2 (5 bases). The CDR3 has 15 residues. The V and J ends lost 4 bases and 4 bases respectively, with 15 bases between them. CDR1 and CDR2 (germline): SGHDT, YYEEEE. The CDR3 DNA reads TGTGCCAGCAGCCCAGGAGGTAGGCCTTACAATGAGCAGTTCTTC. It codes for CASSPGGRPYNEQFF.

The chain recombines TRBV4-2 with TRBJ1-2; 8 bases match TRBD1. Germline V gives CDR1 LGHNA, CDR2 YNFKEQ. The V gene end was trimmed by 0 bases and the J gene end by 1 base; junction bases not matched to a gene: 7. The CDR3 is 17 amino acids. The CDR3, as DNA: TGTGCCAGCAGCCAAGATCGGTACGGACAGGGTAACTATGGCTACACCTTC. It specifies CASSQDRYGQGNYGYTF.

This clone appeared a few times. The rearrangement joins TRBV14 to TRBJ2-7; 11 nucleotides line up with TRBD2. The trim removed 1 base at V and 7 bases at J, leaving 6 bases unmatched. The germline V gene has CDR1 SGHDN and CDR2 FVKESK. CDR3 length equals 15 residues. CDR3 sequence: CASSQGLAGTWEQYF. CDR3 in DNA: TGTGCCAGCAGCCAAGGACTAGCGGGAACTTGGGAGCAGTACTTC.

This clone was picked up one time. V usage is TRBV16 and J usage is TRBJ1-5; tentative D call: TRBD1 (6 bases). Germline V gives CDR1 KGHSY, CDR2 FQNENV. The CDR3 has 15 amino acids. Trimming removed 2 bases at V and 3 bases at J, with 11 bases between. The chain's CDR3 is CASSQAQGLNQPQHF. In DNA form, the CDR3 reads TGTGCCAGCAGCCAAGCACAGGGTCTCAATCAGCCCCAGCATTTT.

The DNA of the CDR3 is TGTGCCTGGACCGCACTGCGGCCCCGGGGCTACACCTTC. It encodes CAWTALRPRGYTF. The chain carries TRBV30 and TRBJ1-2; no clear D. Per germline, CDR1 GTSNPN and CDR2 SVGIG (reference sequence). This CDR3 spans 13 amino acids. The V end lost 4 bases, the J end lost 8 bases, and 17 bases lay between the germline ends.

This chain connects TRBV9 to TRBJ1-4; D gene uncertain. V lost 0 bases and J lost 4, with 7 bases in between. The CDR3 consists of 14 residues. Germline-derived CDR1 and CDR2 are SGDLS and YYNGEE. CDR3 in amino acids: CASSVGADNEKLFF. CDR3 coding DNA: TGTGCCAGCAGCGTAGGGGCAGATAATGAAAAACTGTTTTTT.

DNA of the CDR3: TGTGCCAGCAGCGTAAGGGGACAGAGCACAGATACGCAGTATTTT. Protein sequence: CASSVRGQSTDTQYF. The genes are TRBV9 and TRBJ2-3; 7 bases fit TRBD1. Germline assignment: CDR1 SGDLS and CDR2 YYNGEE. The CDR3 length is 15 residues. Losses at the gene ends were 1 base for V and 0 bases for J; bases not matched to a gene: 2.

The CDR3 region has the DNA TGTGCCAGTAGTACAAGGCAGGGGGGTTACGAGCAGTACTTC. It codes for CASSTRQGGYEQYF. V is TRBV19 and J is TRBJ2-7, with D maybe TRBD1 (7 bases). V lost 4 bases, J lost 4 bases, and 14 bases lay in between. Germline values: CDR1 LNHDA, CDR2 SQIVND (reference sequence). The CDR3 is 14 amino acids. Using reference TRBV19 and TRBJ2-7 for the parts outside the CDR3, the full variable domain is DGGITQSPKYLFRKEGQNVTLSCEQNLNHDAMYWYRQDPGQGLRLIYYSQIVNDFQKGDIAEGYSVSREKKESFPLTVTSAQKNPTAFYLCASSTRQGGYEQYFGPGTRLTVT.

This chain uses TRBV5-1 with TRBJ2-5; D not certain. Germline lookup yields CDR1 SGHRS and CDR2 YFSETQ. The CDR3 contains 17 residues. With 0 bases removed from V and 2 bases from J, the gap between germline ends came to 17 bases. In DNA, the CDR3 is TGCGCCAGCAGCTTGGAACCCGGAAGCGTCCGTCAAGAGACCCAGTACTTC. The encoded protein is CASSLEPGSVRQETQYF. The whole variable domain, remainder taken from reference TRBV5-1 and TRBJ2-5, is KAGVTQTPRYLIKTRGQQVTLSCSPISGHRSVSWYQQTPGQGLQFLFEYFSETQRNKGNFPGRFSGRQFSNSRSEMNVSTLELGDSALYLCASSLEPGSVRQETQYFGPGTRLLVL.

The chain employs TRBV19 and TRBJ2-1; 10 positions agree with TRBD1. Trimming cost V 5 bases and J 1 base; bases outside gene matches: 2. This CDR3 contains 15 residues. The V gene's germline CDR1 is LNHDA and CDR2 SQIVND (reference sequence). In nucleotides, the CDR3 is TGTGCCAGTAGTTTGGGACAGGGGTCCTACAATGAGCAGTTCTTC. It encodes CASSLGQGSYNEQFF.

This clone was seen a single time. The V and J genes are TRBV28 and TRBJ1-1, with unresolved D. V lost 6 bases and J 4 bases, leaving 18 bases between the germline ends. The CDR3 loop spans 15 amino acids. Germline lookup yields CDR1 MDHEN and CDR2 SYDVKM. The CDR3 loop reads CASSLHSVVLTEAFF. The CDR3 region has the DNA TGTGCCAGCAGCCTCCACTCTGTGGTCCTCACTGAAGCTTTCTTT.

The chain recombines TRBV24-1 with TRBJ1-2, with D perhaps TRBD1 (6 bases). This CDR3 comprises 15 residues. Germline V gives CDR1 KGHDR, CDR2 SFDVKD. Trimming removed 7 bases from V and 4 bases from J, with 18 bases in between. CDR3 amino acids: CATSRGPGTSYGYTF. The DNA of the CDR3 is TGTGCCACCAGCCGCGGGCCCGGGACATCCTATGGCTACACCTTC.

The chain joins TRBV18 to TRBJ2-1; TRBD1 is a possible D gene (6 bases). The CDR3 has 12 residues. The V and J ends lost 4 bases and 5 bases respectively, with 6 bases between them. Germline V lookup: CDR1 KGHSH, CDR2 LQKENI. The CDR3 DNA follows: TGTGCCAGCTCACAGGGGGACAATGAGCAGTTCTTC. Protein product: CASSQGDNEQFF.

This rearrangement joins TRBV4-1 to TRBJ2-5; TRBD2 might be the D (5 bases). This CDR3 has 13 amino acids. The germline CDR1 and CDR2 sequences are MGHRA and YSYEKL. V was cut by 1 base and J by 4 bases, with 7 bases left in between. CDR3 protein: CASSQGGGETQYF. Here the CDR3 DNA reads TGCGCCAGCAGCCAAGGAGGAGGAGAGACCCAGTACTTC.

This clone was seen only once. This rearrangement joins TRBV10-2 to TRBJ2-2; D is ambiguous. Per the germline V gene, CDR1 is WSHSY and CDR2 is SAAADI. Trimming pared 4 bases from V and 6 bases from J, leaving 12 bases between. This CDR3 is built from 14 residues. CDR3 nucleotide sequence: TGCGCCAGCAGTGTGTGGTCCGGGTCCGGGGAGCTGTTTTTT. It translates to CASSVWSGSGELFF.

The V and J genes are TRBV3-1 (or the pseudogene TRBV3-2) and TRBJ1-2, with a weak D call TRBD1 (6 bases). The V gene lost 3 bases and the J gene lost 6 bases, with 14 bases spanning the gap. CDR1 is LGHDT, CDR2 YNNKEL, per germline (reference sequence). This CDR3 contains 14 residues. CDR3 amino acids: CASSQDSAKDGYTF. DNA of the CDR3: TGTGCCAGCAGCCAGGACAGCGCAAAAGATGGCTACACCTTC.

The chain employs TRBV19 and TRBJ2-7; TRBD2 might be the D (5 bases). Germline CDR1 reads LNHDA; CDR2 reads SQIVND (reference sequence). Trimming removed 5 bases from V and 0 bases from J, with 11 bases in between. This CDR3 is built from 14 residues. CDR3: CASSPRVNSYEQYF. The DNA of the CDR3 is TGTGCCAGTAGTCCGCGGGTGAACTCCTACGAGCAGTACTTC.

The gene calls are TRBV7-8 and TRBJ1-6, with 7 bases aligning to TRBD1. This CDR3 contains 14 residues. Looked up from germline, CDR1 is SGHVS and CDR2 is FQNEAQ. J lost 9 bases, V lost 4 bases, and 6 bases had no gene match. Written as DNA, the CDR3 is TGTGCCAGCAGCTCGGGGACAGAAGGTTCACCCCTCCACTTT. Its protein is CASSSGTEGSPLHF.